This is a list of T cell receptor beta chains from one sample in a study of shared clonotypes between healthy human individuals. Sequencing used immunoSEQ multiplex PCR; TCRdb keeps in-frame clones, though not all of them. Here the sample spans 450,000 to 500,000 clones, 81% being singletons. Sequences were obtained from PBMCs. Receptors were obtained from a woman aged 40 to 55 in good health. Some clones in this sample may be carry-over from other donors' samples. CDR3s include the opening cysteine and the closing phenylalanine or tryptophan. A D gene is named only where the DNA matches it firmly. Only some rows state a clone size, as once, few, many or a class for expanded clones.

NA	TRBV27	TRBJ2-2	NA	CASSSIGNTGELFF	TGTGCCAGCAGCTCGATAGGGAACACCGGGGAGCTGTTTTTT
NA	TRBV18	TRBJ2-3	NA	CASSPGPTTDTQYF	TGTGCCAGCTCACCAGGGCCTACCACAGATACGCAGTATTTT
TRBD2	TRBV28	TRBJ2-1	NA	CASSFSGSREQFF	TGTGCCAGCAGTTTTAGCGGGTCCAGAGAGCAGTTCTTC
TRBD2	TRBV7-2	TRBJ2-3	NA	CASSLIRTSGSADTQYF	TGTGCCAGCAGCTTAATTAGGACTAGCGGGAGCGCAGATACGCAGTATTTT
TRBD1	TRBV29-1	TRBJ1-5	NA	CSVLTGASRGQPQHF	TGCAGCGTTTTAACAGGGGCGAGTCGGGGTCAGCCCCAGCATTTT
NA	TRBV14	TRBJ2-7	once	CASSQTYYEQYF	TGTGCCAGCAGCCAAACATACTACGAGCAGTACTTC
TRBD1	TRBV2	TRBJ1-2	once	CASKMTGNYGYTF	TGTGCCAGCAAGATGACAGGGAACTATGGCTACACCTTC
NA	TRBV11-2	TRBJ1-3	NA	CASSLNGQLGNTIYF	TGTGCCAGCAGCCTAAATGGACAGTTAGGAAACACCATATATTTT
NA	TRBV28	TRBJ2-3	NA	CASRGAGSTDTQYF	TGTGCCAGCAGGGGGGCGGGGAGCACAGATACGCAGTATTTT
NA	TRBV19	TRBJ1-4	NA	CASTPVVGEYEKLFF	TGTGCCAGTACCCCCGTGGTTGGGGAATATGAAAAACTGTTTTTT
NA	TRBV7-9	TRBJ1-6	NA	CASSSQDSPLHF	TGTGCCAGCAGCTCTCAAGATTCACCCCTCCACTTT
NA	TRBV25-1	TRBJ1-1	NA	CASSEYMGDTEAFF	TGTGCCAGCAGTGAATATATGGGGGACACTGAAGCTTTCTTT
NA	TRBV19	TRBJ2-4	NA	CASTPGAKNIQYF	TGTGCCAGTACGCCTGGGGCCAAAAACATTCAGTACTTC
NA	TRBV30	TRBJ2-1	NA	CAWSWGITGGLYNEQFF	TGTGCCTGGAGTTGGGGCATAACAGGGGGACTATACAATGAGCAGTTCTTC
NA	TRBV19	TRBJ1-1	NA	CASSYTGNTEAFF	TGTGCCAGTAGTTACACAGGGAACACTGAAGCTTTCTTT
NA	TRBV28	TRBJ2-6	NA	CASSLISGSISGANVLTF	TGTGCCAGCAGTTTAATTTCGGGGTCCATCTCTGGGGCCAACGTCCTGACTTTC
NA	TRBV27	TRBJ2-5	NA	CASRLLGFQETQYF	TGTGCCAGCAGACTACTGGGGTTTCAAGAGACCCAGTACTTC
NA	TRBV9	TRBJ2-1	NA	CASSFLVGSSYNEQFF	TGTGCCAGCAGCTTCCTAGTGGGTAGCTCCTACAATGAGCAGTTCTTC
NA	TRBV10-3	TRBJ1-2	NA	CAITPTPLNLGYTF	TGTGCCATCACCCCGACACCGCTGAATTTAGGCTACACCTTC
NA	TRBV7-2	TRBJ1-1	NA	CASSLTWTVNTEAFF	TGTGCCAGCAGCTTAACTTGGACAGTTAACACTGAAGCTTTCTTT
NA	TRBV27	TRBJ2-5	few	CASSRGETQYF	TGTGCCAGCAGTCGCGGGGAGACCCAGTACTTC
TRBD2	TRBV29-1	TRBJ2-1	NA	CSVVTGTSSNNEQFF	TGCAGCGTTGTTACCGGGACTAGCAGCAACAATGAGCAGTTCTTC
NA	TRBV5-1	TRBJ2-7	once	CASSLVPGYEQYF	TGCGCCAGCAGCTTGGTTCCCGGGTACGAGCAGTACTTC
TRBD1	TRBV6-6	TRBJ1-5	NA	CASRGDRGNQPQHF	TGTGCCAGCAGGGGAGACAGGGGCAATCAGCCCCAGCATTTT
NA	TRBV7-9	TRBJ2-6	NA	CASRPGTASGANVLTF	TGTGCCAGCAGGCCGGGGACTGCCTCTGGGGCCAACGTCCTGACTTTC
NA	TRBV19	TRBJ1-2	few	CASSMMGVYGYTF	TGTGCCAGTAGTATGATGGGAGTCTATGGCTACACCTTC
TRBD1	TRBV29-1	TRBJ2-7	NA	CSYSLGTGEDEQYF	TGCAGCTACTCTCTTGGGACAGGGGAGGACGAGCAGTACTTC
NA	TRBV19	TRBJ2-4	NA	CASSMWQADIQYF	TGTGCCAGTAGTATGTGGCAGGCGGACATTCAGTACTTC
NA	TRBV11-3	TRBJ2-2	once	CASSLGASTDEELFF	TGTGCCAGCAGCTTAGGTGCATCTACGGACGAGGAGCTGTTTTTT
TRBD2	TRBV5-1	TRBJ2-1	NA	CASSLAGEQFF	TGCGCCAGCAGCTTAGCGGGAGAGCAGTTCTTC
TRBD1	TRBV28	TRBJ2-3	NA	CATSSGQTYLDTQYF	TGTGCCACCAGCTCGGGACAGACATACCTGGATACGCAGTATTTT
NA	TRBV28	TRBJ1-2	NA	CASSPRGARGYTF	TGTGCCAGCAGTCCCCGGGGGGCGCGGGGCTACACCTTC
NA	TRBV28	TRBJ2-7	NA	CASSPGRWDEQYF	TGTGCCAGCAGTCCCGGCCGCTGGGACGAGCAGTACTTC
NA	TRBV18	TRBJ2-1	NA	CASSPPLGQSRSYNEQFF	TGTGCCAGCTCACCACCACTTGGACAGAGCCGCTCCTACAATGAGCAGTTCTTC
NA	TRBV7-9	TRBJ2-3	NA	CASSQVAGRRVDTQYF	TGTGCCAGCAGCCAGGTTGCGGGACGGAGGGTGGATACGCAGTATTTT
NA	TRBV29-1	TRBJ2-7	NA	CSVDLDSRPYF	TGCAGTGTTGATCTCGACAGTCGGCCGTACTTC
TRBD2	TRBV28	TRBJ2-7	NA	CASSSLKLAISYEQYF	TGTGCCAGCAGTTCCCTCAAACTAGCGATCTCCTACGAGCAGTACTTC
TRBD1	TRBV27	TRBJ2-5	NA	CASSLTRDRGQTQYF	TGTGCCAGCAGTCTGACCCGGGACAGGGGACAGACCCAGTACTTC
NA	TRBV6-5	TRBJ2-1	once	CASSRGLYGEQFF	TGTGCCAGCAGTCGCGGACTTTATGGTGAGCAGTTCTTC
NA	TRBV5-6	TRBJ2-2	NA	CASSRTRIANTGELFF	TGTGCCAGCAGCCGAACAAGGATCGCGAACACCGGGGAGCTGTTTTTT
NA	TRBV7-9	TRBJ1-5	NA	CASSPRGGGQPQHF	TGTGCCAGCAGCCCCCGGGGAGGCGGTCAGCCCCAGCATTTT
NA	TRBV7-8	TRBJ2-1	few	CASSPRGYNEQFF	TGTGCCAGCAGCCCCCGGGGTTACAATGAGCAGTTCTTC
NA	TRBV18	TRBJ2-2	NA	CASSPKSGSPAEDTGELFF	TGTGCCAGCTCGCCAAAAAGCGGGTCCCCAGCGGAGGACACCGGGGAGCTGTTTTTT
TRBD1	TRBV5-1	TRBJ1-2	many	CASSAGGTGGVRYTF	TGCGCCAGCAGCGCGGGCGGGACAGGGGGCGTTCGCTACACCTTC
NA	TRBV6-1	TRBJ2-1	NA	CASKSRELGEQFF	TGTGCCAGCAAGTCGCGGGAATTAGGTGAGCAGTTCTTC
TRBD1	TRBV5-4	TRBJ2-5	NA	CASSRNVGQGVRETQYF	TGTGCCAGCAGCCGCAATGTGGGACAGGGGGTACGAGAGACCCAGTACTTC
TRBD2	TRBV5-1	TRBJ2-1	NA	CASRLGVAGIIEQFF	TGCGCCAGCAGGTTGGGGGTAGCGGGAATCATTGAGCAGTTCTTC
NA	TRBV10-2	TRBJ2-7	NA	CAIRARTDTGYEQYF	TGTGCCATCAGGGCCCGGACGGATACGGGCTACGAGCAGTACTTC